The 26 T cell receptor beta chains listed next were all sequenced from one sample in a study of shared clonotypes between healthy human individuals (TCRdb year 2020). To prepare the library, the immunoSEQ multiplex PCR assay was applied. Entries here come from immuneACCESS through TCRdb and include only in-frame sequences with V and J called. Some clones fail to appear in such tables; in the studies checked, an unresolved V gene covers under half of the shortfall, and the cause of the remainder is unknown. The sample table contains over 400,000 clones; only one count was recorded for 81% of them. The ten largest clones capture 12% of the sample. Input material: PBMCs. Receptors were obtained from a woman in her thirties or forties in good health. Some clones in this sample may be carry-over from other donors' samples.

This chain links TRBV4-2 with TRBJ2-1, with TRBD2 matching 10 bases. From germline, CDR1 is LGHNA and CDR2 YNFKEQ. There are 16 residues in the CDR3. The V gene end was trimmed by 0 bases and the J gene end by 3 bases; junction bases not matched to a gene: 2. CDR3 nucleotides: TGTGCCAGCAGCCAAGAGTGGACTAGCGGCTACAATGAGCAGTTCTTC. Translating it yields CASSQEWTSGYNEQFF.

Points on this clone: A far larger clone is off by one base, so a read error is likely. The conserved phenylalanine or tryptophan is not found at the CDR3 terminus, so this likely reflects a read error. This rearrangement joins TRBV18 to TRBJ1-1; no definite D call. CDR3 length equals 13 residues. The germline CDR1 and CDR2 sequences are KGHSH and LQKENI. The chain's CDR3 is CASSPTANAEAFS. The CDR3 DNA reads TGTGCCAGCTCACCAACGGCGAACGCTGAAGCTTTCTCT.

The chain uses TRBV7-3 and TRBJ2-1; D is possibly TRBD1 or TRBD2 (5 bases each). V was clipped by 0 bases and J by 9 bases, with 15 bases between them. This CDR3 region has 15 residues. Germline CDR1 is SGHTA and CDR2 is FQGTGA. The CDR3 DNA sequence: TGTGCCAGCAGCTTAACGTCGGGGCAGGTCCCTGAGCAGTTCTTC. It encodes CASSLTSGQVPEQFF.

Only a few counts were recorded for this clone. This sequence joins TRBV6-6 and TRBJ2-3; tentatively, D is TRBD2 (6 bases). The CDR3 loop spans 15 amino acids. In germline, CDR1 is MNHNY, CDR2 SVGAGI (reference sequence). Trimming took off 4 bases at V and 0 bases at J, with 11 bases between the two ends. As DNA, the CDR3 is TGTGCCAGCAGTTGGCGGGGCTTTAGCACAGATACGCAGTATTTT. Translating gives CASSWRGFSTDTQYF.

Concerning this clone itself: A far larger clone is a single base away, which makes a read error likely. For the CDR3, the DNA is TGTGCCAGCGGTGATCTTAGCAATCAGCCCCAGCATTTT. This sequence encodes CASGDLSNQPQHF. The J gene is TRBJ1-5, the V gene TRBV6-1; D is unclear. The CDR3 length is 13 residues. Germline-derived CDR1 and CDR2 are MNHNS and SASEGT.

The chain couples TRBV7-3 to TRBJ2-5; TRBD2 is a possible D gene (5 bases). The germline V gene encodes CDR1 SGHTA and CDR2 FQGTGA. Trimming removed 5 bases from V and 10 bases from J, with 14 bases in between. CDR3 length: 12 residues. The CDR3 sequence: CASSPGGELQYF. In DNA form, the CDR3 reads TGTGCCAGCAGCCCCGGTGGGGAGCTCCAGTACTTC.

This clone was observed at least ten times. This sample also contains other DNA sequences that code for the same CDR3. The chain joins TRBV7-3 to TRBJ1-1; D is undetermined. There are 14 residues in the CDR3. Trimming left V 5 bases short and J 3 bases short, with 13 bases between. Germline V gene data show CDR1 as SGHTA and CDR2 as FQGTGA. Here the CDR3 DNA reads TGTGCCAGCAGCCGAGACGTCTCAGACACTGAAGCTTTCTTT. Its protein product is CASSRDVSDTEAFF.

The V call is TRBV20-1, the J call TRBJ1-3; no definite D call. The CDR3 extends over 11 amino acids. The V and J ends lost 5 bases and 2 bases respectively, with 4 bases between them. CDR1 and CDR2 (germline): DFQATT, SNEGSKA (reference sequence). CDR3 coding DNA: TGCAGTGCTTATGCTGGAAACACCATATATTTT. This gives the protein CSAYAGNTIYF.

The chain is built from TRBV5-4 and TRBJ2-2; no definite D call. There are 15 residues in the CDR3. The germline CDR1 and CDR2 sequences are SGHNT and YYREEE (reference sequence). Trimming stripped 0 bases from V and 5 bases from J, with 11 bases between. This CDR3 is CASSLVDTETGELFF. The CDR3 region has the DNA TGTGCCAGCAGCTTGGTAGATACAGAAACCGGGGAGCTGTTTTTT.

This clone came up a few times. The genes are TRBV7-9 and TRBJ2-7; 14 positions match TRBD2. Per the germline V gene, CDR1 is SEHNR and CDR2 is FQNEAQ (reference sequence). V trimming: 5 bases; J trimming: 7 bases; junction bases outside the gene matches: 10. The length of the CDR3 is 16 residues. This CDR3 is CASSEGTSGSLGEQYF. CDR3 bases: TGTGCCAGCAGCGAAGGGACTAGCGGGAGCCTGGGAGAGCAGTACTTC.

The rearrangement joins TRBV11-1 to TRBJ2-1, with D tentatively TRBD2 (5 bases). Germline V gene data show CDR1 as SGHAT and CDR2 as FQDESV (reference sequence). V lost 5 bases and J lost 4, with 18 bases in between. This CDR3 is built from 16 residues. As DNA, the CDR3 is TGTGCCAGCAGCCCCCAGGCGGGCCAAGGTTACAATGAGCAGTTCTTC. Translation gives CASSPQAGQGYNEQFF. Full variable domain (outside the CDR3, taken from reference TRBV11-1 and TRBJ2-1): EAEVAQSPRYKITEKSQAVAFWCDPISGHATLYWYRQILGQGPELLVQFQDESVVDDSQLPKDRFSAERLKGVDSTLKIQPAELGDSAMYLCASSPQAGQGYNEQFFGPGTRLTVL.

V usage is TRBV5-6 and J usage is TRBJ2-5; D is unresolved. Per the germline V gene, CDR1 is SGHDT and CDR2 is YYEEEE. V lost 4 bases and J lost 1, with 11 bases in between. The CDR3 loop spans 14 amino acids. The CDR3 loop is CASSLRVVQETQYF. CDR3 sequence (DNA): TGTGCCAGCAGCCTTCGGGTAGTCCAAGAGACCCAGTACTTC.

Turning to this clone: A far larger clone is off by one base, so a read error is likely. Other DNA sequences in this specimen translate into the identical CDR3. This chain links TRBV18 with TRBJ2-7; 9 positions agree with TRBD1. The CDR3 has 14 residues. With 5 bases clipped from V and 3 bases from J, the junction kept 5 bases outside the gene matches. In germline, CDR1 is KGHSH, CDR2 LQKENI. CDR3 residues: CASSSGTGNYEQYF. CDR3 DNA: TGTGCCAGCTCATCCGGGACAGGGAACTACGAGCAGTACTTC.

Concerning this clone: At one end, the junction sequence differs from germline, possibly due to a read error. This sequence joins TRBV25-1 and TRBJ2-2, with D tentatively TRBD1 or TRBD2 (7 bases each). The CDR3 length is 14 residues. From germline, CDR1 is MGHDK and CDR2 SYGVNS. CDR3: CASSEYEGAGGLLF. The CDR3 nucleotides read TGTGCCAGCAGTGAATATGAGGGGGCCGGGGGGCTGCTTTTT.

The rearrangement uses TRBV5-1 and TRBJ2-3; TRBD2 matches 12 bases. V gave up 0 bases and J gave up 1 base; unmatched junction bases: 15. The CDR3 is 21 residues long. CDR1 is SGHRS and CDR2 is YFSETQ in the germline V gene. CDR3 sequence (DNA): TGCGCCAGCAGCTTGGAGGTCGGGCTAGCGGGAGGGCAGGTGGGCACAGATACGCAGTATTTT. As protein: CASSLEVGLAGGQVGTDTQYF.

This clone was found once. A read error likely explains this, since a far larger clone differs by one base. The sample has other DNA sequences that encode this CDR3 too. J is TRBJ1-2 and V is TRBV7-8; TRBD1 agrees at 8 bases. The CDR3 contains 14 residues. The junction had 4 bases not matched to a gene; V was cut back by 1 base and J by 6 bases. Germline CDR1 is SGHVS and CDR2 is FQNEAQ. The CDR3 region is CASSLVGQGDGYTF. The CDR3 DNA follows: TGTGCCAGCAGCTTAGTAGGACAGGGTGATGGCTACACCTTC. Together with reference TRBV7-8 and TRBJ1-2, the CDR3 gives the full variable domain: GAGVSQSPRYKVAKRGQDVALRCDPISGHVSLFWYQQALGQGPEFLTYFQNEAQLDKSGLPSDRFFAERPEGSVSTLKIQRTQQEDSAVYLCASSLVGQGDGYTFGSGTRLTVV.

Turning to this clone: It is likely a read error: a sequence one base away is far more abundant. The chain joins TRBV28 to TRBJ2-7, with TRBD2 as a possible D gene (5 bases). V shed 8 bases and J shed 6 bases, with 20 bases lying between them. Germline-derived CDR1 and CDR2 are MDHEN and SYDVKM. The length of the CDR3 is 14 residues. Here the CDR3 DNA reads TGTGCCAGCCCCCTCCGGGGAACCGTCTGCGAGCAGTACTTC. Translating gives CASPLRGTVCEQYF.

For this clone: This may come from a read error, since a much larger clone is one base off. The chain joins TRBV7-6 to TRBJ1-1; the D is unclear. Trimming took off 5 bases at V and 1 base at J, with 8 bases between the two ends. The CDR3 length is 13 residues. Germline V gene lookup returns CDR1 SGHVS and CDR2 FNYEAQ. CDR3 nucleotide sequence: TGTGCCAGCAGCCCCAGGAGGAACACTGAAGCTTTCTTT. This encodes CASSPRRNTEAFF.

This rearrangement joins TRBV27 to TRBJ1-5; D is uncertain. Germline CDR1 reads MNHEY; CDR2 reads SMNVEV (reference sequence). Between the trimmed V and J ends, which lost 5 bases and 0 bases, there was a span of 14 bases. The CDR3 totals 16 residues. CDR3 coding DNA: TGTGCCAGCAGTCCTTTGATAGACCTTAGCAATCAGCCCCAGCATTTT. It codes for CASSPLIDLSNQPQHF.

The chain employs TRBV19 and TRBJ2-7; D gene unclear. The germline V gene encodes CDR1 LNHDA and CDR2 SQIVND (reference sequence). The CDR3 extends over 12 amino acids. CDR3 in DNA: TGTGCAACCCCCAAGCAAGCCTACGAGCAGTACTTC. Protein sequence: CATPKQAYEQYF.

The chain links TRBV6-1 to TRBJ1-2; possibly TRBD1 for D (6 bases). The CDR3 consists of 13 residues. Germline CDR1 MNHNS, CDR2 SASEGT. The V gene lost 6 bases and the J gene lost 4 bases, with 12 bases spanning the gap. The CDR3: CASRAGVPYGYTF. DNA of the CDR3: TGTGCCAGCAGGGCAGGGGTCCCCTATGGCTACACCTTC.

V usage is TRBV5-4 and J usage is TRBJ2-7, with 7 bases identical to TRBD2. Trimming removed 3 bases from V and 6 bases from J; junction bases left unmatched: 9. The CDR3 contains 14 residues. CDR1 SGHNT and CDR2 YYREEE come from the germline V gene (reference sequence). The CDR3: CASSSGGGSFEQYF. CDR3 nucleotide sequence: TGTGCCAGCAGCTCTGGTGGCGGGAGTTTCGAGCAGTACTTC.

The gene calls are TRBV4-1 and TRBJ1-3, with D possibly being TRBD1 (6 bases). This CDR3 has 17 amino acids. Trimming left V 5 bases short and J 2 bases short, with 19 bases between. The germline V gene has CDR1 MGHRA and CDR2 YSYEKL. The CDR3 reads CASSYQGNRATGNTIYF. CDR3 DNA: TGCGCCAGCAGCTACCAGGGGAACCGGGCTACTGGAAACACCATATATTTT.

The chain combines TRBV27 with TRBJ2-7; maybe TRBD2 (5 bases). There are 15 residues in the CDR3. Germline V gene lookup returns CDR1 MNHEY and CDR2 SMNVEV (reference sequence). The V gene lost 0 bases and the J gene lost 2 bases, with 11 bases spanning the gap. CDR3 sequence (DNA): TGTGCCAGCAGTTTATCGTGGACTGTAACCTACGAGCAGTACTTC. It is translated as CASSLSWTVTYEQYF.

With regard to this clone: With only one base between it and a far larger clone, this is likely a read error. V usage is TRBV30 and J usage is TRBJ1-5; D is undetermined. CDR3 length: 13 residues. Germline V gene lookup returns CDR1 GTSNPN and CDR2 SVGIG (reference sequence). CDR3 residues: CAWSGTGNQSQHF. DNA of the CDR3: TGTGCCTGGAGTGGGACGGGGAATCAGTCCCAGCATTTT. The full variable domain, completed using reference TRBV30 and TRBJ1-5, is SQTIHQWPATLVQPVGSPLSLECTVEGTSNPNLYWYRQAAGRGLQLLFYSVGIGQISSEVPQNLSASRPQDRQFILSSKKLLLSDSGFYLCAWSGTGNQSQHFGDGTRLSIL.

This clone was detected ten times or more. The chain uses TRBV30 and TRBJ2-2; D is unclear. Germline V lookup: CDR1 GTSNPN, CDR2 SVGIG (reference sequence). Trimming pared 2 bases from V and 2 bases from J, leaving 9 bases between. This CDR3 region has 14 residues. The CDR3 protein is CAWSLGPNTGELFF. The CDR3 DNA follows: TGTGCCTGGAGTCTCGGACCAAACACCGGGGAGCTGTTTTTT.